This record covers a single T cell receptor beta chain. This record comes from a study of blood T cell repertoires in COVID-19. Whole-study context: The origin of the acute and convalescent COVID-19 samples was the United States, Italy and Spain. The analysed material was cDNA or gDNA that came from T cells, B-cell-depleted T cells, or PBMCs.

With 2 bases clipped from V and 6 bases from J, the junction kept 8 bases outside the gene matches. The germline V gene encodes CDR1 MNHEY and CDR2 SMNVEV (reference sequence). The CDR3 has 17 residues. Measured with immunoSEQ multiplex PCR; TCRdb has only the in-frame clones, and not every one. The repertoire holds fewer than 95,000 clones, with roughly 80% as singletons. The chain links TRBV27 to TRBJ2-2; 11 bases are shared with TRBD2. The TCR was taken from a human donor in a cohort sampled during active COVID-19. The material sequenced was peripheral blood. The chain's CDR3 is CASSLKPSGGRSGELFF. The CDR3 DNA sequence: TGTGCCAGCAGTTTAAAGCCTAGCGGGGGGAGGTCCGGGGAGCTGTTTTTT.